A single sample is the source of the 18 T cell receptor beta chains below, sequenced in a study of shared clonotypes between healthy human individuals. CD45RO-negative, CCR7-positively selected cells formed the naive CD8 fraction, excluding terminally differentiated effector memory CD45RA+ cells. Clones were read by immunoSEQ multiplex PCR, and TCRdb kept only the in-frame ones, dropping some. This table holds some 2 million clones, less than 95% found once. Sequencing was done on a sample of naive CD8+ T cells sorted from blood. The receptors shown here come from a man between 18 and 35 years old in good health.

The rearrangement links TRBV14 to TRBJ2-3; 9 bases are shared with TRBD2. The CDR3 has 16 amino acids. V shed 0 bases, J shed 1 base, and the junction held 2 bases outside the gene matches. Germline V lookup: CDR1 SGHDN, CDR2 FVKESK. CDR3 residues: CASSQELAGRTDTQYF. CDR3 coding DNA: TGTGCCAGCAGCCAAGAGCTAGCGGGGCGCACAGATACGCAGTATTTT.

The chain employs TRBV10-3 and TRBJ2-7, with D perhaps matching TRBD2 (6 bases). The germline gives CDR1 ENHRY, CDR2 SYGVKD. V lost 7 bases and J 1 base, leaving 20 bases between the germline ends. This CDR3 has 16 residues. Written as DNA, the CDR3 is TGTGCCATCATGGGCGCCGGGACTGGTGGGTCCTACGAGCAGTACTTC. The encoded protein is CAIMGAGTGGSYEQYF.

The rearrangement joins TRBV6-7 to TRBJ2-2; 11 bases line up with TRBD2. TRBV6-7 is an ORF; its function is uncertain. The V gene end was trimmed by 5 bases and the J gene end by 3 bases; junction bases not matched to a gene: 14. This CDR3 is 19 amino acids long. CDR3 nucleotide sequence: TGTGCCAGCAGTCCCCGAATGACTAGCGGGGAGGCGTACACCGGGGAGCTGTTTTTT. It codes for CASSPRMTSGEAYTGELFF.

The chain has TRBV23-1 and TRBJ2-5; TRBD1 matches 11 bases. TRBV23-1 is flagged as an ORF with uncertain function. The CDR3 sequence is 14 residues long. V trimming: 8 bases; J trimming: 4 bases; junction bases outside the gene matches: 6. The CDR3 DNA follows: TGCGCCAGCGCCGGACAGGGGGCTGGAGAGACCCAGTACTTC. It is translated as CASAGQGAGETQYF.

The chain uses TRBV19 and TRBJ2-7, with a weak D call TRBD2 (6 bases). The CDR3 totals 14 residues. V was clipped by 10 bases and J by 2 bases, with 18 bases between them. Germline V lookup: CDR1 LNHDA, CDR2 SQIVND (reference sequence). CDR3 in amino acids: CATSSGTYTYEQYF. DNA of the CDR3: TGTGCCACTTCCTCAGGGACTTACACCTACGAGCAGTACTTC.

The rearrangement uses TRBV11-3 and TRBJ2-3; the D is unclear. The CDR3 extends over 12 amino acids. Germline V CDR1 and CDR2: SGHNT, YENEEA. The V end was cut by 3 bases, the J end by 5 bases, with 6 bases between. This chain's CDR3 is CASSFKEDTQYF. For the CDR3, the DNA is TGTGCCAGCAGCTTCAAGGAAGATACGCAGTATTTT.

The rearrangement links TRBV7-9 to TRBJ1-1; D not resolved. The CDR3 is 14 residues long. V was trimmed by 2 bases and J by 1 base, leaving 8 bases between them. Looked up from germline, CDR1 is SEHNR and CDR2 is FQNEAQ (reference sequence). The CDR3 reads CASSLQEKNTEAFF. The CDR3 nucleotides are TGTGCCAGCAGCTTACAGGAGAAGAACACTGAAGCTTTCTTT.

The V gene is TRBV9, the J gene TRBJ2-5; tentative D call: TRBD1 (6 bases). In germline, CDR1 is SGDLS, CDR2 YYNGEE. This CDR3 is 15 amino acids long. V lost 2 bases and J lost 0, with 11 bases in between. The CDR3 DNA reads as TGTGCCAGCAGCGTCTATCCAGGGGACCAAGAGACCCAGTACTTC. It yields the protein CASSVYPGDQETQYF. Full variable domain (rest looked up from reference TRBV9 and TRBJ2-5): DSGVTQTPKHLITATGQRVTLRCSPRSGDLSVYWYQQSLDQGLQFLIQYYNGEERAKGNILERFSAQQFPDLHSELNLSSLELGDSALYFCASSVYPGDQETQYFGPGTRLLVL.

The V and J genes are TRBV6-5 and TRBJ2-5; TRBD2 matches 7 bases. CDR1 and CDR2 from the germline V gene are MNHEY and SVGAGI. The CDR3 extends over 13 amino acids. Losses at the gene ends were 6 bases for V and 1 base for J; bases not matched to a gene: 2. CDR3: CASRLAVQETQYF. The CDR3 coding sequence is TGTGCCAGCAGGCTAGCGGTCCAAGAGACCCAGTACTTC.

The genes are TRBV10-1 and TRBJ2-7; 7 positions match TRBD1. CDR3 size: 14 residues. The germline V gene encodes CDR1 WNHNN and CDR2 SYGVQD (reference sequence). With 4 bases clipped from V and 2 bases from J, the junction kept 5 bases outside the gene matches. The CDR3 coding sequence is TGCGCCAGCAGTGGGGCAGGGGGAACCTACGAGCAGTACTTC. Translating it yields CASSGAGGTYEQYF.

This sequence joins TRBV7-9 and TRBJ1-1; 7 bases map to TRBD1. CDR3 size: 16 residues. Losses at the gene ends were 2 bases for V and 0 bases for J; bases not matched to a gene: 6. Germline CDR1 and CDR2: SEHNR and FQNEAQ (reference sequence). The CDR3 DNA reads TGTGCCAGCAGCTTACCCGCGGACAGGATGAACACTGAAGCTTTCTTT. Translating it yields CASSLPADRMNTEAFF.

This clone is a singleton in its sample. The rearrangement joins TRBV7-9 to TRBJ2-1; 11 nucleotides line up with TRBD2. Losses at the gene ends were 1 base for V and 7 bases for J; bases not matched to a gene: 3. The germline CDR1 and CDR2 sequences are SEHNR and FQNEAQ (reference sequence). CDR3 length: 15 residues. CDR3 DNA sequence: TGTGCCAGCAGCTTAGTGGGGACTAGCGGAAATGAGCAGTTCTTC. It is translated as CASSLVGTSGNEQFF.

This clone was detected once. The rearrangement uses TRBV9 and TRBJ2-7, with 7 bases fitting TRBD1. Germline trimming cut 3 bases from V and 2 bases from J; bases unmatched to any gene: 5. From germline, CDR1 is SGDLS and CDR2 YYNGEE. This CDR3 comprises 14 residues. In DNA, the CDR3 is TGTGCCAGCAGCGAGGGGGACAGTACCTACGAGCAGTACTTC. Translation: CASSEGDSTYEQYF.

V gene TRBV19 combines with J gene TRBJ2-7, with 7 bases matching TRBD1. Germline loops: CDR1 LNHDA, CDR2 SQIVND (reference sequence). The CDR3 runs 16 residues. V was pared by 5 bases and J by 0 bases, with 10 bases of the junction left unmatched. The CDR3 DNA reads TGTGCCAGTAGTCCTGGACAGGTCCTCAGCTCCTACGAGCAGTACTTC. Its translation: CASSPGQVLSSYEQYF. The full variable domain, rest sourced from reference TRBV19 and TRBJ2-7, is DGGITQSPKYLFRKEGQNVTLSCEQNLNHDAMYWYRQDPGQGLRLIYYSQIVNDFQKGDIAEGYSVSREKKESFPLTVTSAQKNPTAFYLCASSPGQVLSSYEQYFGPGTRLTVT.

This chain's CDR3 is CASSFQGSYGYTF. Written as DNA, the CDR3 is TGTGCCAGCAGTTTTCAGGGTTCCTATGGCTACACCTTC. The chain combines TRBV27 with TRBJ1-2, with D perhaps matching TRBD1 (5 bases). The CDR3 has 13 amino acids. Trimming cost V 3 bases and J 4 bases, with 9 bases left between them. Germline V gives CDR1 MNHEY, CDR2 SMNVEV (reference sequence).

This clone was seen only once. This sample includes further DNA sequences coding for the same CDR3. This rearrangement joins TRBV6-1 to TRBJ2-7; TRBD2 matches 8 bases. Germline CDR1 reads MNHNS; CDR2 reads SASEGT. With V trimmed by 6 bases and J by 2 bases, 3 bases remained unmatched. The CDR3 has 13 residues. CDR3 in amino acids: CASSEGLAYEQYF. CDR3 nucleotides: TGTGCCAGCAGCGAGGGACTAGCCTACGAGCAGTACTTC.

The chain has TRBV4-1 and TRBJ2-7; 9 positions match TRBD1. The CDR3 totals 14 residues. CDR1 and CDR2 from the germline V gene are MGHRA and YSYEKL. Losses at the gene ends were 2 bases for V and 3 bases for J; bases not matched to a gene: 2. The DNA of the CDR3 is TGCGCCAGCAGCCAACGGGACAGGGACTACGAGCAGTACTTC. Amino acids: CASSQRDRDYEQYF.

This chain uses TRBV11-2 with TRBJ2-3, with D unresolved. The germline CDR1 and CDR2 sequences are SGHAT and FQNNGV. The CDR3 has 13 residues. V was pared by 5 bases and J by 6 bases, with 12 bases between. The chain's CDR3 is CASSHRKGDTQYF. The CDR3 coding sequence is TGTGCCAGCAGCCACCGGAAAGGGGATACGCAGTATTTT.